The present T cell receptor (beta chain) was sequenced within a study of Graves' ophthalmopathy and Graves' hyperthyroidism. Overall study results and limits: Discrimination between ophthalmopathy and stable hyperthyroidism by a 13-signature model showed more than 85% sensitivity and about 81% specificity.

Physicians reached a diagnosis by relying on clinical symptoms, serum thyroxine, TRAb, thyroid ultrasound and orbital computed tomography. The PBMCs had their origin in 10 ml of fresh peripheral blood. Amplification targeted the TCR beta CDR3 regions, with RNA transcripts as the source material. Scientists carried out first-round RT-PCR using HTBI primers and then a second-round multiplex PCR. TCRdb re-derived calls from the multiplex PCR reads in MiXCR, one entry per CDR3 protein. Among around 670,000 distinct CDR3 sequences listed, 40% were seen once. This clonotype was counted ten times or more. No antigen is known for it. This CDR3 comprises 15 residues. Germline CDR1 SQVTM, CDR2 ANQGSEA. Unmatched junction bases numbered 13, after V lost 7 bases and J lost 3 bases.

The clonotype originates from an adult man with Graves' ophthalmopathy. V usage is TRBV29-1 and J usage is TRBJ2-7; 9 bases fit TRBD1. The specimen was peripheral blood. CDR3 sequence reads: CSALTMSGQGYEQYF. The CDR3 nucleotides are TGCAGCGCCCTAACAATGTCGGGACAGGGCTACGAGCAGTACTTC.